Listed below are T cell receptor beta chains from one sample, sequenced in a study of CD8+ T cells in alopecia areata. Measured with immunoSEQ multiplex PCR; TCRdb has only the in-frame clones, and not every one. The table records about 190,000 clones, roughly 60% of them present only once. The sequencing here drew on CD4+ T cells sorted from blood, taken at week 24, from a patient treated with tofacitinib. These receptors were collected from a human donor with alopecia areata. CDR3s include the opening cysteine and the closing phenylalanine or tryptophan. Fields, in order: V gene, CDR3 protein.

>TRBV25-1
CASSEPNPRSEQYF
>TRBV14
CASSQEGGQQPYGYTF
>TRBV11-3
CASSFIDGQGASGANVLTF
>TRBV30
CAWSVIRGQFPYPYEQYF
>TRBV9
CASSVPTWGTGLSGANVLTF
>TRBV2
CASSEGIVLGTGYYGYTF
>TRBV30
CAWSDRTYGYTF
>TRBV5-6
CASSLGQGGTEAFF
>TRBV2
CASSEEWKSPLHF
>TRBV30
CAWADRGNYGYTF
>TRBV15
CATSRGLPGLSTDTQYF
>TRBV4-1
CASSQEGRGYNEQFF
>TRBV25-1
CASSEGARSTEAFF
>TRBV29-1
CSAQGLAGGRDTQYF
>TRBV25-1
CASSEGVGGTQYF
>TRBV29-1
CSATKRQGGTEAFF
>TRBV10-2
CASTIQLAGGLATDTQYF
>TRBV30
CAWSVLANTEAFF
>TRBV29-1
CSVDYSSNTEAFF
>TRBV12-5
CASGLRGDYGYTF
>TRBV18
CASSPLDAAEQYF
>TRBV13
CASSPRGRRGTQETQYF
>TRBV7-2
CASSFNWGTNTEAFF
>TRBV7-9
CASSPRLAVYNEQFF
>TRBV6-5
CASSYGGVDTEAFF
>TRBV7-6
CASSLVGGYTDTQYF
>TRBV4-1
CASSQTGGCETQYF
>TRBV29-1
CSVRSGGGITDTQYF
>TRBV10-2
CASSGTPRGRESGEQFF